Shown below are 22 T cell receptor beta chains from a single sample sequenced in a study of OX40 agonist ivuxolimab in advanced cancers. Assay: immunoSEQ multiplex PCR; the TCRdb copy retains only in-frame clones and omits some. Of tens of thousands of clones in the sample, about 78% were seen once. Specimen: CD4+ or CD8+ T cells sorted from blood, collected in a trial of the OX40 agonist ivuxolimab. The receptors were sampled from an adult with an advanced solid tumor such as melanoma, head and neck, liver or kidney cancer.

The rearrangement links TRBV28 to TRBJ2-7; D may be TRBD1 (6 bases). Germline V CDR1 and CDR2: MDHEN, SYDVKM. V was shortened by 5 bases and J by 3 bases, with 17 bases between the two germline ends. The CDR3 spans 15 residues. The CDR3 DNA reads TGTGCCAGCAGTCCCCAGACAGGCACCGACTACGAGCAGTACTTC. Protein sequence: CASSPQTGTDYEQYF. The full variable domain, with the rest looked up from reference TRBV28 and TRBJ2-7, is DVKVTQSSRYLVKRTGEKVFLECVQDMDHENMFWYRQDPGLGLRLIYFSYDVKMKEKGDIPEGYSVSREKKERFSLILESASTNQTSMYLCASSPQTGTDYEQYFGPGTRLTVT.

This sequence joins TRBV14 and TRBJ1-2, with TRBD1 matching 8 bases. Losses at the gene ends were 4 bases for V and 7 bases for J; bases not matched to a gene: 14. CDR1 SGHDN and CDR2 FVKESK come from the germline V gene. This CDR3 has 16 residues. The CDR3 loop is CASSLVPGQEAGGYTF. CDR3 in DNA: TGTGCCAGCAGCCTTGTTCCGGGACAGGAAGCAGGTGGCTACACCTTC. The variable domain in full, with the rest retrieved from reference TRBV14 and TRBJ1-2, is EAGVTQFPSHSVIEKGQTVTLRCDPISGHDNLYWYRRVMGKEIKFLLHFVKESKQDESGMPNNRFLAERTGGTYSTLKVQPAELEDSGVYFCASSLVPGQEAGGYTFGSGTRLTVV.

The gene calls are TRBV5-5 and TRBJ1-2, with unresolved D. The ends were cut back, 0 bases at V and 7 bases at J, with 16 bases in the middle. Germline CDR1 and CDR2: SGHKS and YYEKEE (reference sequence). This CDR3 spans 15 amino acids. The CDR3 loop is CASSLVSGFGGGYTF. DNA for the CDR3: TGTGCCAGCAGCTTGGTTTCGGGTTTTGGAGGTGGCTACACCTTC.

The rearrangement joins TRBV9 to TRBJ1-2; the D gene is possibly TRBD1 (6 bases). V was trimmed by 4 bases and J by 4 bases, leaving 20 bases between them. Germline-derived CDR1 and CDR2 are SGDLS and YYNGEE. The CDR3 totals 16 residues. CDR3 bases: TGTGCCAGCAGCTTGGGAGGGGGGCACCTACCCTATGGCTACACCTTC. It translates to CASSLGGGHLPYGYTF.

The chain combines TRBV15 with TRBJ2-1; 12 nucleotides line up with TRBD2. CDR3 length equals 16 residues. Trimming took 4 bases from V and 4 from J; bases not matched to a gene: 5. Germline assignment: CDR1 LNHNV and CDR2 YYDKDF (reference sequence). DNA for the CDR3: TGTGCCACCAGCATTGGACTAGCGGGATTGTACAATGAGCAGTTCTTC. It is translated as CATSIGLAGLYNEQFF.

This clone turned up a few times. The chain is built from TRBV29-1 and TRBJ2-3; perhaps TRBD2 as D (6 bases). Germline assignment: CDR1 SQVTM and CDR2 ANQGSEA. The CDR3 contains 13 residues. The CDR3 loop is CSALALSTDTQYF. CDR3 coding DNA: TGCAGTGCCCTAGCGTTAAGCACAGATACGCAGTATTTT.

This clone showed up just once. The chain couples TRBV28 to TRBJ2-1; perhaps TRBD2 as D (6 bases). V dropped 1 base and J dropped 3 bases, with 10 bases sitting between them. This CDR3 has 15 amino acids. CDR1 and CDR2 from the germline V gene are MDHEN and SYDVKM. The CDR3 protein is CASSLLAEIYNEQFF. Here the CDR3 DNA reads TGTGCCAGCAGTTTATTAGCGGAAATCTACAATGAGCAGTTCTTC.

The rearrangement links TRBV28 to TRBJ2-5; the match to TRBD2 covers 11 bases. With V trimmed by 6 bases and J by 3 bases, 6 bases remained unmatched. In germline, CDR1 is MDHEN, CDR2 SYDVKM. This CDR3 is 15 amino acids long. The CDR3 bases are TGTGCCAGCAGGGGGACTAGCGGATACGAAGAGACCCAGTACTTC. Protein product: CASRGTSGYEETQYF.

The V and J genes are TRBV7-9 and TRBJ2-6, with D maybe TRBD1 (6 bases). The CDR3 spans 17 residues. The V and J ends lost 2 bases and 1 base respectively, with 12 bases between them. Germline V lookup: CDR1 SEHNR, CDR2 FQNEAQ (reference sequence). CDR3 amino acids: CASSLREQGSGANVLTF. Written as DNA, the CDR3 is TGTGCCAGCAGCTTACGGGAACAGGGTTCTGGGGCCAACGTCCTGACTTTC.

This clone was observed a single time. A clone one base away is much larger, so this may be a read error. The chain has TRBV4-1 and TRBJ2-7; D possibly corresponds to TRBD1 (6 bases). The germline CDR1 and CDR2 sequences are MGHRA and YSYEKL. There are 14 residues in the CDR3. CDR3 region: CASSQFRGSYERYF. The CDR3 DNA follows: TGCGCCAGCAGCCAATTCAGGGGCTCCTACGAGCGGTACTTC.

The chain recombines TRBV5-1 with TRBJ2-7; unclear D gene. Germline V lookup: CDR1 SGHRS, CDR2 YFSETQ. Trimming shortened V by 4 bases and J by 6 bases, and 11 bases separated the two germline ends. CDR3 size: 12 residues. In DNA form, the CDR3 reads TGCGCCAGCAGCATCGACGTCCGCGAGCAGTACTTC. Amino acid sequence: CASSIDVREQYF.

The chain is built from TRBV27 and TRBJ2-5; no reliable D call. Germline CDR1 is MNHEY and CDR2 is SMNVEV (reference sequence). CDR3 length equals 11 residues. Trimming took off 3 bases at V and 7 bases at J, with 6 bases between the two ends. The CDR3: CASSLWGTQYF. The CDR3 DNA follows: TGTGCCAGCAGTTTGTGGGGGACCCAGTACTTC.

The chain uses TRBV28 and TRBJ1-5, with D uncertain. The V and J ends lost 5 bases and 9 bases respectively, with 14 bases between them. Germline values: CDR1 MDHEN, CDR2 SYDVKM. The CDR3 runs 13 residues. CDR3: CASSDDPSRPQHF. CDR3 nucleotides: TGTGCCAGCAGTGACGACCCGAGCCGGCCCCAGCATTTT.

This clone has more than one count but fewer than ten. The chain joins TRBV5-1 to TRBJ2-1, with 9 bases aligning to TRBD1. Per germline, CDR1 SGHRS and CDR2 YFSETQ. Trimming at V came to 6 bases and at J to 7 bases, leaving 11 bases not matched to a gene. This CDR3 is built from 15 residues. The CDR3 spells CASKVGTGLINEQFF. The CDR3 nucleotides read TGCGCCAGCAAAGTGGGGACAGGGTTAATTAATGAGCAGTTCTTC.

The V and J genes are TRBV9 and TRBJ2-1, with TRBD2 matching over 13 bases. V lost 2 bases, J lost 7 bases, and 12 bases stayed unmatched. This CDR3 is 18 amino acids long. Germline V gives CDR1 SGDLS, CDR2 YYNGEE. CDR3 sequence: CASSVAPGLAGDGNEQFF. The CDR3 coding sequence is TGTGCCAGCAGCGTCGCCCCCGGACTAGCGGGAGATGGGAATGAGCAGTTCTTC.

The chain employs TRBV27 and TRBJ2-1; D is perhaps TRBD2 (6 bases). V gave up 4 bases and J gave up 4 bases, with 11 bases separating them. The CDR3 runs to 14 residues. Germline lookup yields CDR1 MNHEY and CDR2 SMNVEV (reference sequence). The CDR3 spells CASSYSGEYNEQFF. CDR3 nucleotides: TGTGCCAGCAGTTATAGCGGTGAATACAATGAGCAGTTCTTC.

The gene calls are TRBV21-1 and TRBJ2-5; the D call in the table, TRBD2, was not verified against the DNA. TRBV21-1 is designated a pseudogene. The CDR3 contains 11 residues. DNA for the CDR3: TGTGCCAGCAGCCACGGGGAGACCCAGTACTTC. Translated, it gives CASSHGETQYF.

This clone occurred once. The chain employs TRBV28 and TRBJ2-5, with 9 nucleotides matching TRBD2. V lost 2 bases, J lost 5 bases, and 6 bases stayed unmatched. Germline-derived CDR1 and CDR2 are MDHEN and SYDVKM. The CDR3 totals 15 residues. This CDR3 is CASSLKGTSRETQYF. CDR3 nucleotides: TGTGCCAGCAGTTTAAAAGGGACTAGCAGGGAGACCCAGTACTTC.

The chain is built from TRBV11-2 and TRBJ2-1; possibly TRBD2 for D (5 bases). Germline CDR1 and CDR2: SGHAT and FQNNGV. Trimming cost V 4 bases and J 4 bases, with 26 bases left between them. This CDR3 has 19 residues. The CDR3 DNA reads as TGTGCCAGCAGCTCAACCAGGAGAGGTGAGGTACTAGGGTACAATGAGCAGTTCTTC. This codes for CASSSTRRGEVLGYNEQFF. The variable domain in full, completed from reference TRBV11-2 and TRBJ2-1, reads EAGVAQSPRYKIIEKRQSVAFWCNPISGHATLYWYQQILGQGPKLLIQFQNNGVVDDSQLPKDRFSAERLKGVDSTLKIQPAKLEDSAVYLCASSSTRRGEVLGYNEQFFGPGTRLTVL.

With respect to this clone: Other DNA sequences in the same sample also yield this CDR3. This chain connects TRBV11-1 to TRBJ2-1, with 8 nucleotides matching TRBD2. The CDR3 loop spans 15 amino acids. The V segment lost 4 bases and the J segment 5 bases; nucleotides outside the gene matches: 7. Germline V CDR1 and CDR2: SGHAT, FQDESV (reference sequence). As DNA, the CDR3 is TGTGCCAGCAGCTACGGTCGGGGGGGAAACAATGAGCAGTTCTTC. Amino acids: CASSYGRGGNNEQFF.

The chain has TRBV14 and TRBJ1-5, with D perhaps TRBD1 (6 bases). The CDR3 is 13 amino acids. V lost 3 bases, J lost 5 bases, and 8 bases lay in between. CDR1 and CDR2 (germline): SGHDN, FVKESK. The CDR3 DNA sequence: TGTGCCAGCAGCCAGGGACATTATCAGCCCCAGCATTTT. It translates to CASSQGHYQPQHF.

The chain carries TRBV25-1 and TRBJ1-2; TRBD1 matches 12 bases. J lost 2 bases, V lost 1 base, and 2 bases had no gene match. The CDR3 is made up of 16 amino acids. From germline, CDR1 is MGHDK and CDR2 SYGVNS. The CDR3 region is CASSEWDRGLNYGYTF. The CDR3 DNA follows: TGTGCCAGCAGTGAATGGGACAGGGGGCTCAACTATGGCTACACCTTC.